This T cell receptor (beta chain) appears in the sequencing data of a study of T cell repertoires in cytomegalovirus infection. Looking at the study overall: Matching HLA type and CMV infection were both indicated by public TCR beta signatures.

Germline V lookup: CDR1 MDHEN, CDR2 SYDVKM. The CDR3 contains 18 residues. The trim removed 3 bases at V and 6 bases at J, leaving 14 bases unmatched. TCRdb recomputed calls from the reads with MiXCR, one row per CDR3 protein. The repertoire consists of fewer than 350,000 distinct CDR3 sequences, with more than 8% occurring once and the leading ten covering roughly 4.5%. Study results and limitations: HLA-C-restricted CMV clonotypes gave the most frequent clonotype in two of eight donors. Summed frequency of public TCR beta families distinguished CMV carriers with the relevant HLA.

Turning to this clonotype: The antigen remains undetermined.

The receptor was derived from a human donor in good health (CMV status not recorded). Some clones in this sample may be carry-over from other donors' samples. The chain couples TRBV28 to TRBJ1-3, with 10 nucleotides matching TRBD1. The sample taken for sequencing was PBMCs. The CDR3 reads CASSFIFSGQGRQNTIYF. For the CDR3, the DNA is TGTGCCAGCAGTTTTATATTTTCGGGACAGGGGCGACAAAACACCATATATTTT.